This TCR beta chain was recorded in a study of T-cell reconstitution after alpha-beta-depleted transplantation in children. Study-level points and caveats: Expanded clones from the graft, numbering several hundred, reportedly supplied alpha-beta T cells about two months after transplant.

In regard to this clonotype: The antigen remains unidentified.

Construction of the TCRbeta library involved unique molecular identifiers. TCRdb passed the PCR reads through MiXCR, listing each CDR3 protein once. The sample records about 980,000 distinct CDR3 sequences, around 30% being singletons. Germline loops: CDR1 MNHEY, CDR2 SVGAGI. V lost 2 bases, J lost 0 bases, and 15 bases stayed unmatched. This CDR3 is 19 amino acids long. The receptor was isolated from a boy younger than two who had a stem cell transplant for SCID, so the T cells may come from the graft donor. The specimen comprised PBMCs, mostly from graft donor cells, sampled 360 days after TCRalphabeta/CD19-depleted stem cell transplant. This chain connects TRBV6-5 to TRBJ2-7; 8 positions agree with TRBD1. The CDR3 region is CASSYRQGSSVPSSYEQYF. For the CDR3, the DNA is TGTGCCAGCAGTTACCGACAGGGGTCTAGCGTCCCTTCCTCCTACGAGCAGTACTTC.